This T cell receptor (beta chain) was observed in a study of blood T cell repertoires in COVID-19. The overall study: Acute and convalescent COVID-19 samples came from the United States, Italy and Spain. The analysed material was cDNA or gDNA that came from T cells, B-cell-depleted T cells, or PBMCs.

Losses at the gene ends were 4 bases for V and 3 bases for J; bases not matched to a gene: 9. CDR1 is MGHRA and CDR2 is YSYEKL in the germline V gene. The CDR3 consists of 15 residues. Assay used: immunoSEQ multiplex PCR; TCRdb lists only in-frame clones, some missing. This sample yields approximately 340,000 clones, of which about 91% are seen a single time; around 9.9% belongs to the top ten. Seattle participants joined during active infection and were tracked over time. Sequenced input: peripheral blood. The receptor was derived from a man aged 25-45 years with COVID-19, enrolled during active disease. The chain employs TRBV4-1 and TRBJ2-7; 7 bases are a match to TRBD1. CDR3 DNA sequence: TGCGCCAGCAGCCCGACAGGGCCCCCGGGCTACGAGCAGTACTTC. It yields the protein CASSPTGPPGYEQYF.